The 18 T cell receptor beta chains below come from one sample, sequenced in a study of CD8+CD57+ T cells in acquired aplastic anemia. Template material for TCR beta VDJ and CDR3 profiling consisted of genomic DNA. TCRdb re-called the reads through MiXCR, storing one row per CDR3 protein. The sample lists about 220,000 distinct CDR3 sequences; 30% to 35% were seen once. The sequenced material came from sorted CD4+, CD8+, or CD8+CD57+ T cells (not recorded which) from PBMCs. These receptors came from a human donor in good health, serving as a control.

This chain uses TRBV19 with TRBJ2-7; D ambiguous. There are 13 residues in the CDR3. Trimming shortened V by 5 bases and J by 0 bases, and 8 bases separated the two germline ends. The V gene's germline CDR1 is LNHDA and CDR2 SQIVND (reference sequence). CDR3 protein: CASSLPPSYEQYF. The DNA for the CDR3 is TGTGCCAGTAGTTTACCTCCCTCCTACGAGCAGTACTTC. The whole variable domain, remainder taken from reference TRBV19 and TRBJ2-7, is DGGITQSPKYLFRKEGQNVTLSCEQNLNHDAMYWYRQDPGQGLRLIYYSQIVNDFQKGDIAEGYSVSREKKESFPLTVTSAQKNPTAFYLCASSLPPSYEQYFGPGTRLTVT.

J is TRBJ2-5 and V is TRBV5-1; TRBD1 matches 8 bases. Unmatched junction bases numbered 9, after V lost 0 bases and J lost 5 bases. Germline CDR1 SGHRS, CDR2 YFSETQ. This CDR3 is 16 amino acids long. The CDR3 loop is CASSLGTGSGEETQYF. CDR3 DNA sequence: TGCGCCAGCAGCTTGGGGACAGGGTCTGGTGAGGAGACCCAGTACTTC.

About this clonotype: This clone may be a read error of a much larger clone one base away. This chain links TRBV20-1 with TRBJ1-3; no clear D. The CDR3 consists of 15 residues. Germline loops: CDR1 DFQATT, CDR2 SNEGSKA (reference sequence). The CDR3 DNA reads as TGCAGTGCTAGAGATATAGGAAGCTCTGAAAACACCATATATTTT. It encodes CSARDIGSSENTIYF.

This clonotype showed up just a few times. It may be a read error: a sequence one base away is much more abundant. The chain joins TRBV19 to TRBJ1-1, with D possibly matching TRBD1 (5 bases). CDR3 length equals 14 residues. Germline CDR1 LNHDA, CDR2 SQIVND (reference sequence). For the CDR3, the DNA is TGTGCCACTATAAACATGGGGGGTTTGGCTGAAGCTTCCTTT. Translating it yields CATINMGGLAEASF.

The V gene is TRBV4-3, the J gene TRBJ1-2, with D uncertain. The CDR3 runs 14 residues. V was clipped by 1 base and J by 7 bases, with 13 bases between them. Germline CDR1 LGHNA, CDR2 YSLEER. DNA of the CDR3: TGCGCCAGCAGCCAAGTTCCCCTAATTGGTGGCTACACCTTC. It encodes CASSQVPLIGGYTF.

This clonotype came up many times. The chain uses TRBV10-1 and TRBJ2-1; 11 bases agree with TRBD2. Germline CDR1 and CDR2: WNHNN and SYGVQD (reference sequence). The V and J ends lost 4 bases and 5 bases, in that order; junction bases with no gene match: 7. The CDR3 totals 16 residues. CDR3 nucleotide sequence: TGCGCCAGCAGTGGCACGACTAGCGGGGAGGACAATGAGCAGTTCTTC. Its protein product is CASSGTTSGEDNEQFF.

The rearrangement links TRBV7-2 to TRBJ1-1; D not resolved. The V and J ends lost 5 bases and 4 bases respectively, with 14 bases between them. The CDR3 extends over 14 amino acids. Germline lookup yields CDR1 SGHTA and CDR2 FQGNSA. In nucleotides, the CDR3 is TGTGCCAGCAGCGCACGGACTGGACTCACTGAAGCTTTCTTT. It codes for CASSARTGLTEAFF.

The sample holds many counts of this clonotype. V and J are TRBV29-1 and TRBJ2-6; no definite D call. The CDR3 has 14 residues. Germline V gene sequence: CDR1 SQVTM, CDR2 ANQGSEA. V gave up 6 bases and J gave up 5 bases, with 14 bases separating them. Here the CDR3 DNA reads TGCAGCGTAAGAAACGACGCGCGGGCCAACGTCCTGACTTTC. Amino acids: CSVRNDARANVLTF.

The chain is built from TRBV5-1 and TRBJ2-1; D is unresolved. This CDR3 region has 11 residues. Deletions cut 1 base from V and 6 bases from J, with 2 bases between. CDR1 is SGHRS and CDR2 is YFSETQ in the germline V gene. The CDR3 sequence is CASSLCNEQFF. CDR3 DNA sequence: TGCGCCAGCAGCTTGTGCAATGAGCAGTTCTTC.

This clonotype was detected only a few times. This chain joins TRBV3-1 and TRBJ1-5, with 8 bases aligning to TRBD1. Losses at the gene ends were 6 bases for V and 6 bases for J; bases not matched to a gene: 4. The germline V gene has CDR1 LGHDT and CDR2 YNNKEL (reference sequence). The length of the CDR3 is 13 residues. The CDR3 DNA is TGTGCCAGCAGTCACCAGGGGGCTCAGCCCCAGCATTTT. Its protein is CASSHQGAQPQHF. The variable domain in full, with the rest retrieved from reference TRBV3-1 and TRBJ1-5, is DTAVSQTPKYLVTQMGNDKSIKCEQNLGHDTMYWYKQDSKKFLKIMFSYNNKELIINETVPNRFSPKSPDKAHLNLHINSLELGDSAVYFCASSHQGAQPQHFGDGTRLSIL.

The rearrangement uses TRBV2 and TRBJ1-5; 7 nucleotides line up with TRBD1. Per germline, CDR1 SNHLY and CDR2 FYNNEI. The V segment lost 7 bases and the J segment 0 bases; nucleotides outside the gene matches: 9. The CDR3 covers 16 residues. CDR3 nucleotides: TGTGCCAGCAACGACAGGGCCCCCTTTAGCAATCAGCCCCAGCATTTT. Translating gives CASNDRAPFSNQPQHF.

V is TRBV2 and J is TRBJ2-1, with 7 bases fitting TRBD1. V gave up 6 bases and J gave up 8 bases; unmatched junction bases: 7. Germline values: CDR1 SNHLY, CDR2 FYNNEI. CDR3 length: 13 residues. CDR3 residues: CASSLVGGDEQFF. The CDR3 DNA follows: TGTGCCAGCAGCTTAGTAGGGGGCGATGAGCAGTTCTTC.

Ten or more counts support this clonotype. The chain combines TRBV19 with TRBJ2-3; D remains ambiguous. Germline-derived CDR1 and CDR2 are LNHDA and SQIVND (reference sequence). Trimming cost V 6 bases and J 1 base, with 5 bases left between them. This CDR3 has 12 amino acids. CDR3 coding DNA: TGTGCCAGTAGGGCGGGCACAGATACGCAGTATTTT. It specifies CASRAGTDTQYF.

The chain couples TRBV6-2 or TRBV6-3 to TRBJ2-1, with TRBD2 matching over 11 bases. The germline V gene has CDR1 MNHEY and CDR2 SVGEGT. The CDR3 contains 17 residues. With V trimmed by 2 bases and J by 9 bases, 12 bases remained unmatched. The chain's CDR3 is CASSYVQGTSGRSEQFF. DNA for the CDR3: TGTGCCAGCAGTTACGTACAGGGGACTAGCGGTAGGAGTGAGCAGTTCTTC.

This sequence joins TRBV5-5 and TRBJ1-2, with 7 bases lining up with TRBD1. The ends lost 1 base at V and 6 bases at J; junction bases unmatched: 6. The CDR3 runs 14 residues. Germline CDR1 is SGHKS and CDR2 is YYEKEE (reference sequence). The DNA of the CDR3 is TGTGCCAGCAGCTTGCGGGCCAGGGGGGATGGCTACACCTTC. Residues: CASSLRARGDGYTF.

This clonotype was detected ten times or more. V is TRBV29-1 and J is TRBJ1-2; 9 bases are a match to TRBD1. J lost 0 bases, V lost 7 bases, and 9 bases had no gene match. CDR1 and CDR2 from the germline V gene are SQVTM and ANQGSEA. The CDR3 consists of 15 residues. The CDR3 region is CSARTGAETNYGYTF. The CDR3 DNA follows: TGCAGCGCACGGACAGGGGCTGAAACTAACTATGGCTACACCTTC.

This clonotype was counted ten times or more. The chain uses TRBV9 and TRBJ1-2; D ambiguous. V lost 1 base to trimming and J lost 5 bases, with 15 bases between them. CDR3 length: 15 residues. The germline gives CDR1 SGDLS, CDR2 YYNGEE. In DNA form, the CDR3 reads TGTGCCAGCAGCGTACGTGACATAAGTTCGTATGGCTACACCTTC. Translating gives CASSVRDISSYGYTF. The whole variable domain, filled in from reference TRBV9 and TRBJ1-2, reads DSGVTQTPKHLITATGQRVTLRCSPRSGDLSVYWYQQSLDQGLQFLIQYYNGEERAKGNILERFSAQQFPDLHSELNLSSLELGDSALYFCASSVRDISSYGYTFGSGTRLTVV.

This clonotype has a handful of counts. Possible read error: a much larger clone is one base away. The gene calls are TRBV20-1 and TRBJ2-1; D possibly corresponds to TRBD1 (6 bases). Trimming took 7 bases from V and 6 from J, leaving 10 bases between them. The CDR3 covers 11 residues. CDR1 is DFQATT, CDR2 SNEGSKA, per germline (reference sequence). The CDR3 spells CSVYRVNEQFF. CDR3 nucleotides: TGCAGTGTCTACAGGGTCAATGAGCAGTTCTTC.